Included here is one T cell receptor (beta chain) sequence, with context. Trimming removed 2 bases from V and 6 bases from J, with 20 bases in between. The CDR3 covers 16 residues. CDR1 and CDR2 (germline): ENHRY, SYGVKD. This specimen comes from a study of T-cell reconstitution after alpha-beta-depleted transplantation in children. Preparation of the TCRbeta library involved a method that used unique molecular identifiers. TCRdb re-called the PCR reads with MiXCR, one entry per CDR3 protein. The sample has hundreds of thousands of distinct CDR3 sequences; 12% are singletons. The V and J genes are TRBV10-3 and TRBJ2-7; no definite D call. The clonotype originates from a human donor who donated a stem cell graft to a child with combined immunodeficiency. Sample: PBMCs from the stem cell graft donor, taken from the stem cell graft. CDR3 coding DNA: TGTGCCATCAGTGAGCGGCCTACCTCCCCTTCAGGCGAGCAGTACTTC. Translation gives CAISERPTSPSGEQYF.